Each of the 17 T cell receptor beta chains below was sequenced from the same sample in a study of memory CD8 T cells in hepatitis C reinfection (dated by TCRdb to the late 2010s). The time point label, read with the paper, signifies: late/post reinfection, 12 to 24 weeks after detection. TCR sequencing was performed on the sorted cells directly ex vivo, without any in vitro expansion beforehand. The library was obtained by the immunoSEQ multiplex PCR assay. The table comes from immuneACCESS by way of TCRdb, which keeps in-frame sequences with V and J called. Part of the clones is missing from these tables; in studies checked, under half for an unresolved V gene and the rest for unknown reasons. A total of approximately 49,000 clones appear in this sample, 75% to 90% of them only once. The biggest ten clones account for more than 0.6% of the sample. Sequencing was carried out using naive CD8+ T cells sorted from blood. The intended sense of this specimen's cell subset or site label: total naive CD8+CD45RO- T cells. The receptor source for this set is a man aged 18 to 29 with hepatitis C virus infection.

The chain employs TRBV5-6 and TRBJ2-3; D is possibly TRBD2 (6 bases). V was shortened by 4 bases and J by 0 bases, with 12 bases between the two germline ends. Germline CDR1 SGHDT, CDR2 YYEEEE. The CDR3 is made up of 15 amino acids. The CDR3 reads CASSLGGGSTDTQYF. CDR3 coding DNA: TGTGCCAGCAGCCTGGGGGGAGGTAGCACAGATACGCAGTATTTT.

The gene calls are TRBV2 and TRBJ1-6; no clear D gene. The CDR3 sequence is 11 residues long. The V end lost 4 bases, the J end lost 12 bases, and 7 bases lay between the germline ends. Germline CDR1 is SNHLY and CDR2 is FYNNEI. The CDR3: CASSGAEPLHF. The CDR3 region has the DNA TGTGCCAGCAGTGGGGCTGAACCCCTCCACTTT.

The rearrangement links TRBV28 to TRBJ2-7; D remains ambiguous. Trimming took 7 bases from V and 2 from J, leaving 9 bases between them. Germline CDR1 reads MDHEN; CDR2 reads SYDVKM. CDR3 length: 12 residues. The CDR3 DNA reads as TGTGCCAGCACCCAAGGAGCCTACGAGCAGTACTTC. Its protein is CASTQGAYEQYF.

The rearrangement joins TRBV27 to TRBJ2-7, with TRBD1 identical over 7 bases. The CDR3 spans 14 residues. V shed 3 bases, J shed 0 bases, and the junction held 2 bases outside the gene matches. The germline CDR1 and CDR2 sequences are MNHEY and SMNVEV (reference sequence). The CDR3 loop reads CASSFGDSSYEQYF. DNA of the CDR3: TGTGCCAGCAGTTTTGGGGACAGCTCCTACGAGCAGTACTTC.

The J gene is TRBJ2-7, the V gene TRBV14, with D possibly matching TRBD1 (6 bases). Trimming removed 1 base at V and 1 base at J, with 8 bases between. Germline CDR1 is SGHDN and CDR2 is FVKESK. This CDR3 comprises 14 residues. The CDR3 bases are TGTGCCAGCAGCCAAGTAGGGGGTTCCTACGAGCAGTACTTC. The encoded protein is CASSQVGGSYEQYF.

V usage is TRBV5-4 and J usage is TRBJ1-2; TRBD1 might be the D (6 bases). Trimming removed 1 base from V and 4 bases from J, with 14 bases in between. The CDR3 is 15 residues long. Germline loops: CDR1 SGHNT, CDR2 YYREEE (reference sequence). As DNA, the CDR3 is TGTGCCAGCAGCTTGTGGGGGGGGCCCGGCTATGGCTACACCTTC. Translated: CASSLWGGPGYGYTF.

The V gene is TRBV9, the J gene TRBJ1-2; no clear D. The germline V and J ends were trimmed by 4 bases and 10 bases, with 14 bases remaining between them. The CDR3 is made up of 12 amino acids. CDR1 and CDR2 from the germline V gene are SGDLS and YYNGEE. CDR3 bases: TGTGCCAGCAGCCCTCCCACGGGTCTCTACACCTTC. This gives the protein CASSPPTGLYTF.

This clone appeared once. The V gene is TRBV10-3, the J gene TRBJ2-1; the match to TRBD1 covers 9 bases. Germline CDR1 and CDR2: ENHRY and SYGVKD. The CDR3 spans 14 residues. The J segment lost 9 bases and the V segment lost 11 bases, leaving 14 bases of the junction unmatched. CDR3 nucleotides: TGTGCCGTCCAGCCGGGACAGGGTGTTAGTGAGCAGTTCTTC. Amino acids: CAVQPGQGVSEQFF.

This clone appeared once. V and J are TRBV10-1 and TRBJ2-1; TRBD1 aligns across 8 bases. From germline, CDR1 is WNHNN and CDR2 SYGVQD (reference sequence). The length of the CDR3 is 15 residues. V shed 2 bases and J 4 bases; nucleotides not matched to a gene: 4. For the CDR3, the DNA is TGCGCCAGCAGTGAGGTCAGGGGGCCATACAATGAGCAGTTCTTC. Amino acids: CASSEVRGPYNEQFF.

The J gene is TRBJ1-1, the V gene TRBV4-1; the D is unclear. CDR1 MGHRA and CDR2 YSYEKL come from the germline V gene. Trimming took 4 bases from V and 1 from J, leaving 13 bases between them. The CDR3 totals 15 residues. DNA for the CDR3: TGCGCCAGCAGCCCTACCCGACACCAGAACACTGAAGCTTTCTTT. It specifies CASSPTRHQNTEAFF.

The chain is built from TRBV10-3 and TRBJ1-5; 7 bases agree with TRBD1. CDR3 length: 15 residues. The germline V gene has CDR1 ENHRY and CDR2 SYGVKD. With V trimmed by 3 bases and J by 2 bases, 4 bases remained unmatched. The CDR3 DNA is TGTGCCATCAGTGATGAAGGGGGCGGCAATCAGCCCCAGCATTTT. Translated: CAISDEGGGNQPQHF.

The chain joins TRBV19 to TRBJ1-2, with TRBD1 matching over 9 bases. The germline gives CDR1 LNHDA, CDR2 SQIVND (reference sequence). Trimming removed 7 bases from V and 3 bases from J; junction bases left unmatched: 12. The CDR3 sequence is 16 residues long. CDR3 in amino acids: CASTDRGPTSYYGYTF. The DNA for the CDR3 is TGTGCCAGTACGGACAGGGGCCCAACTTCCTACTATGGCTACACCTTC.

This chain uses TRBV7-2 with TRBJ2-7; 10 positions agree with TRBD2. This CDR3 region has 15 residues. In germline, CDR1 is SGHTA, CDR2 FQGNSA. J gave up 4 bases and V 6 bases, and 9 bases lay outside the gene matches. CDR3 sequence: CASRNSGRPLYEQYF. DNA for the CDR3: TGTGCCAGCAGAAATAGCGGGAGGCCTCTTTACGAGCAGTACTTC.

This chain joins TRBV11-2 and TRBJ2-7, with D perhaps TRBD1 (6 bases). The germline CDR1 and CDR2 sequences are SGHAT and FQNNGV. The CDR3 has 13 amino acids. The germline V and J ends were trimmed by 6 bases and 2 bases, with 11 bases remaining between them. CDR3 loop: CASSSRDTYEQYF. The CDR3, as DNA: TGTGCCAGCAGTTCACGGGACACCTACGAGCAGTACTTC.

The rearrangement uses TRBV28 and TRBJ1-4, with 7 nucleotides matching TRBD1. Germline CDR1 is MDHEN and CDR2 is SYDVKM. The CDR3 sequence is 16 residues long. Germline trimming cut 7 bases from V and 7 bases from J; bases unmatched to any gene: 15. CDR3 sequence reads: CASNNLWDSEVEKLFF. The CDR3 DNA is TGTGCCAGCAACAACCTTTGGGACAGCGAAGTTGAAAAACTGTTTTTT.

The chain carries TRBV11-2 and TRBJ2-7; unclear D gene. The germline gives CDR1 SGHAT, CDR2 FQNNGV. CDR3 length: 12 residues. Deletions cut 4 bases from V and 2 bases from J, with 6 bases between. As DNA, the CDR3 is TGTGCCAGCAGCTCAGGCACCTACGAGCAGTACTTC. Its protein is CASSSGTYEQYF.

A note on this clone: In the same sample, other DNA sequences code for this CDR3. This chain joins TRBV11-2 and TRBJ1-3, with 9 positions matching TRBD1. After removal of 5 bases from V and 4 bases from J, the junction contained 9 bases not matched to a gene. The CDR3 is 16 amino acids. Germline V gene sequence: CDR1 SGHAT, CDR2 FQNNGV. CDR3 amino acids: CASSHRTGVGGNTIYF. The CDR3 DNA follows: TGTGCCAGCAGCCATCGGACAGGGGTAGGAGGAAACACCATATATTTT. The variable domain in full, completed from reference TRBV11-2 and TRBJ1-3, reads EAGVAQSPRYKIIEKRQSVAFWCNPISGHATLYWYQQILGQGPKLLIQFQNNGVVDDSQLPKDRFSAERLKGVDSTLKIQPAKLEDSAVYLCASSHRTGVGGNTIYFGEGSWLTVV.